Below, one T cell receptor (beta chain) is given with its context. Its antigen is not identified. A second about 7 to 12 cycle PCR used barcoded and J-beta primers. TCRdb re-called the 5' RACE reads with MiXCR, one entry per CDR3 protein. The top ten clones hold 2% to 2.5% of a sample with roughly 1,800,000 distinct CDR3 sequences, around 48% of them seen once. This CDR3 region has 11 residues. Trimming stripped 9 bases from V and 5 bases from J, with 9 bases between. CDR1 is KGHDR, CDR2 SFDVKD, per germline. The sample comes from a study of blood T cells in healthy people across ages. Study results and caveats: Unsorted PBMCs prevented conclusive naive versus antigen-experienced comparison.

The sequenced sample was blood. This clonotype was obtained from a woman in her thirties or forties in good health. This chain connects TRBV24-1 to TRBJ2-5; the D is unclear. In DNA form, the CDR3 reads TGTGCCACCCAGGCCGGGGAGACCCAGTACTTC. Encoded protein: CATQAGETQYF.